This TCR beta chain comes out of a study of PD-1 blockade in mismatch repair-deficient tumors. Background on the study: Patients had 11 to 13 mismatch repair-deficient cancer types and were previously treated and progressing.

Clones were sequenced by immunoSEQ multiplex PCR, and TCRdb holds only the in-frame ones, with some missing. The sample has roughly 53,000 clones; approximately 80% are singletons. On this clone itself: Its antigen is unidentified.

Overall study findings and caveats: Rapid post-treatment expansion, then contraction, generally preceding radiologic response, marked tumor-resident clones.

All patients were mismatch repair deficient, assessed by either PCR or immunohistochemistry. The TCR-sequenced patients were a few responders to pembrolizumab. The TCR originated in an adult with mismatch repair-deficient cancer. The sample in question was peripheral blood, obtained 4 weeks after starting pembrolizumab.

CDR3 DNA: TGTGCCAGTAGTATCGGCCTAGTGGGGGAGACCCAGTACTTC. Translation: CASSIGLVGETQYF. The rearrangement uses TRBV19 and TRBJ2-5; D call uncertain. The germline gives CDR1 LNHDA, CDR2 SQIVND (reference sequence). CDR3 length: 14 amino acids. V was trimmed by 3 bases and J by 5 bases, leaving 13 bases between them.